A single sample is the source of the 9 T cell receptor beta chains below, sequenced in a study of T cell repertoires in cytomegalovirus infection. No antigen has been assigned to these receptors. TCRdb itself ran the reads through MiXCR, one entry per CDR3 protein. The sample records roughly 730,000 distinct CDR3 sequences, around 32% being singletons. The source was cultured PBMCs, collected from culture after CMV antigen stimulation. The origin of the receptors is a human donor in good health (CMV status not recorded). Some clones in this sample may be carry-over from other donors' samples.

This chain connects TRBV4-1 to TRBJ1-1; possible D gene TRBD1, 5 bases. This CDR3 is 16 amino acids long. In germline, CDR1 is MGHRA, CDR2 YSYEKL. The V and J ends lost 0 bases and 0 bases respectively, with 11 bases between them. The CDR3 protein is CASSQERGAMNTEAFF. The CDR3 coding sequence is TGCGCCAGCAGCCAAGAAAGGGGAGCCATGAACACTGAAGCTTTCTTT.

In this sample, this clonotype turned up a few times. The rearrangement links TRBV7-9 to TRBJ2-2, with D perhaps TRBD1 (8 bases). V was trimmed by 8 bases and J by 2 bases, leaving 15 bases between them. The CDR3 contains 15 residues. Germline V gene data show CDR1 as SEHNR and CDR2 as FQNEAQ (reference sequence). The CDR3 region has the DNA TGTGCCAGCCCACAGGGGGGGTTCAACACCGGGGAGCTGTTTTTT. Translating it yields CASPQGGFNTGELFF.

This clonotype was observed a few times. The gene calls are TRBV6-1 and TRBJ2-2; D is tentatively TRBD1 or TRBD2 (5 bases each). Trimming left V 8 bases short and J 6 bases short, with 16 bases between. Germline V gene lookup returns CDR1 MNHNS and CDR2 SASEGT. CDR3 size: 14 residues. The CDR3 reads CASARTRGPGELFF. The CDR3 DNA is TGTGCCAGCGCAAGAACTCGGGGACCCGGGGAGCTGTTTTTT.

V usage is TRBV29-1 and J usage is TRBJ2-3; 11 bases line up with TRBD2. CDR1 and CDR2 from the germline V gene are SQVTM and ANQGSEA. CDR3 size: 15 residues. Trimming removed 6 bases from V and 4 bases from J; junction bases left unmatched: 9. In DNA, the CDR3 is TGCAGCGTGAGGGGGCTAGCGGGGGGAGCAGATACGCAGTATTTT. As protein: CSVRGLAGGADTQYF.

This clonotype was counted many times. Mismatch with germline at one junction end may stem from a read error. V is TRBV5-1 and J is TRBJ2-3; 7 bases map to TRBD2. Germline V gene sequence: CDR1 SGHRS, CDR2 YFSETQ. The CDR3 has 14 amino acids. This CDR3 reads CASSFGGSTDTQYF. CDR3 DNA: TGTGCCAGCAGCTTCGGGGGGAGCACAGATACGCAGTATTTT.

The chain recombines TRBV15 with TRBJ2-2; TRBD2 agrees at 10 bases. Unmatched junction bases numbered 10, after V lost 7 bases and J lost 5 bases. Looked up from germline, CDR1 is LNHNV and CDR2 is YYDKDF (reference sequence). This CDR3 is built from 16 residues. The CDR3 spells CATKAGGSGGTGELFF. DNA of the CDR3: TGTGCCACCAAGGCGGGAGGTAGCGGGGGGACCGGGGAGCTGTTTTTT.

This clonotype was counted only a few times. The CDR3 DNA is TGTGCCAGCAGCACGCCGACTAGCGGGAGAAGCTATGAGCAGTTCTTC. Translating gives CASSTPTSGRSYEQFF. J is TRBJ2-1 and V is TRBV7-9; 12 positions match TRBD2. There are 16 residues in the CDR3. Germline V CDR1 and CDR2: SEHNR, FQNEAQ (reference sequence). V gave up 5 bases and J gave up 8 bases; unmatched junction bases: 10.

CDR3 nucleotide sequence: TGTGCCAGCCAGGGCTACGAGCAGTACTTC. Translation gives CASQGYEQYF. The chain employs TRBV2 and TRBJ2-7; D perhaps matches TRBD1 (5 bases). Germline V gene data show CDR1 as SNHLY and CDR2 as FYNNEI. Trimming shortened V by 8 bases and J by 3 bases, and 5 bases separated the two germline ends. The length of the CDR3 is 10 residues.

In its sample, this clonotype was seen many times. The J gene is TRBJ1-2, the V gene TRBV6-1; the D is unclear. CDR3 length: 12 residues. Germline CDR1 reads MNHNS; CDR2 reads SASEGT. V was cut by 4 bases and J by 5 bases, with 8 bases left in between. This CDR3 reads CASSADGYGYTF. DNA of the CDR3: TGTGCCAGCAGTGCCGACGGATATGGCTACACCTTC.